Listed here are 27 T cell receptor beta chains from one sample, sequenced in a study of shared clonotypes between healthy human individuals. It was CD45RO-negative cells, positively selected for CCR7, that made up naive CD8 cells, with terminally differentiated effector memory CD45RA+ cells excluded. Measured with immunoSEQ multiplex PCR; TCRdb has only the in-frame clones, and not every one. Among nearly 2 million clones listed, 85% to 95% were seen once. Sequenced material: naive CD8+ T cells sorted from blood. These receptors originate from a man aged 18 to 30 in good health.

CDR3 nucleotides: TGTGCCAGCAGCTTATTACTAGCGGGCACAGATACGCAGTATTTT. The encoded protein is CASSLLLAGTDTQYF. V gene TRBV7-8 combines with J gene TRBJ2-3; the match to TRBD2 covers 8 bases. With 2 bases clipped from V and 1 base from J, the junction kept 2 bases outside the gene matches. This CDR3 spans 15 amino acids. Germline lookup yields CDR1 SGHVS and CDR2 FQNEAQ.

For this clone: Different DNA sequences within this sample yield the same CDR3. The V call is TRBV27, the J call TRBJ2-1; the match to TRBD2 covers 9 bases. Per the germline V gene, CDR1 is MNHEY and CDR2 is SMNVEV (reference sequence). CDR3 length equals 15 residues. The junction had 5 bases not matched to a gene; V was cut back by 4 bases and J by 4 bases. CDR3 nucleotide sequence: TGTGCCAGCAGTTCAGGACTAGCGCTTTACAATGAGCAGTTCTTC. Protein product: CASSSGLALYNEQFF.

On this clone itself: The identical CDR3 is also encoded by other nucleotide sequences in the sample. This chain connects TRBV11-2 to TRBJ2-2; no definite D call. Per the germline V gene, CDR1 is SGHAT and CDR2 is FQNNGV. The CDR3 consists of 11 residues. Trimming cost V 3 bases and J 7 bases, with 3 bases left between them. The CDR3: CASSFGGELFF. The CDR3, as DNA: TGTGCCAGCAGCTTTGGCGGGGAGCTGTTTTTT.

The chain recombines TRBV14 with TRBJ2-2; no clear D. This CDR3 is 14 amino acids long. V shed 4 bases and J shed 6 bases, with 12 bases lying between them. CDR1 SGHDN and CDR2 FVKESK come from the germline V gene. CDR3 sequence reads: CASSPARVPGELFF. CDR3 sequence (DNA): TGTGCCAGCAGCCCGGCCCGGGTTCCCGGGGAGCTGTTTTTT.

The chain carries TRBV12-5 and TRBJ2-7; D is undetermined. Trimming cost V 10 bases and J 5 bases, with 24 bases left between them. The V gene's germline CDR1 is LGHNT and CDR2 FRNRAP. The CDR3 spans 15 residues. The CDR3 bases are TGTGCTACCGCGCCCGGCCTCCGGAATTTGGACGAGCAGTACTTC. Protein sequence: CATAPGLRNLDEQYF.

The CDR3 region has the DNA TGTGCCAGCAGTGCCAGTCTAGCGGAATACACCTACGAGCAGTACTTC. Protein: CASSASLAEYTYEQYF. The chain carries TRBV6-1 and TRBJ2-7; 7 positions agree with TRBD2. With 4 bases clipped from V and 2 bases from J, the junction kept 11 bases outside the gene matches. The germline V gene encodes CDR1 MNHNS and CDR2 SASEGT. This CDR3 contains 16 residues.

The chain recombines TRBV19 with TRBJ2-7; D is unresolved. V gave up 6 bases and J gave up 0 bases, with 9 bases separating them. There are 13 residues in the CDR3. Per the germline V gene, CDR1 is LNHDA and CDR2 is SQIVND (reference sequence). The DNA for the CDR3 is TGTGCCAGTAGCGGTCAGAGCTCCTACGAGCAGTACTTC. It encodes CASSGQSSYEQYF.

The chain links TRBV7-2 to TRBJ2-7, with D perhaps TRBD2 (6 bases). Trimming removed 3 bases from V and 2 bases from J, with 11 bases in between. This CDR3 has 14 residues. Germline values: CDR1 SGHTA, CDR2 FQGNSA. The CDR3 DNA reads TGTGCCAGCAGCTTGAGGACTACAACCTACGAGCAGTACTTC. It codes for CASSLRTTTYEQYF.

V and J are TRBV4-1 and TRBJ2-7; D might be TRBD1 (6 bases). Germline V CDR1 and CDR2: MGHRA, YSYEKL. This CDR3 comprises 15 residues. V was shortened by 4 bases and J by 5 bases, with 18 bases between the two germline ends. CDR3 region: CASSLAQGSGHEQYF. DNA of the CDR3: TGCGCCAGCAGCCTCGCACAGGGATCGGGTCACGAGCAGTACTTC.

This clone was observed at least ten times. CDR3 region: CASSLNRGPSDTQYF. The CDR3 DNA follows: TGTGCCAGCAGCTTAAACAGGGGGCCGTCAGATACGCAGTATTTT. The chain uses TRBV7-8 and TRBJ2-3; TRBD1 agrees at 9 bases. J was trimmed by 4 bases and V by 2 bases; bases with no gene match: 4. From germline, CDR1 is SGHVS and CDR2 FQNEAQ. The CDR3 covers 15 residues.

V gene TRBV7-9 combines with J gene TRBJ2-5; D is undetermined. Germline assignment: CDR1 SEHNR and CDR2 FQNEAQ (reference sequence). The V and J ends lost 4 bases and 3 bases respectively, with 9 bases between them. CDR3 length: 13 amino acids. The CDR3 here is CASSSTGEETQYF. CDR3 DNA: TGTGCCAGCAGCTCGACGGGTGAAGAGACCCAGTACTTC.

This sequence joins TRBV7-8 and TRBJ2-1; tentative D call: TRBD2 (5 bases). This CDR3 is 16 amino acids long. The germline V gene encodes CDR1 SGHVS and CDR2 FQNEAQ. V lost 7 bases and J lost 2, with 18 bases in between. The CDR3 spells CASIEADPRAYNEQFF. CDR3 DNA: TGTGCCAGCATCGAAGCGGACCCTCGCGCCTACAATGAGCAGTTCTTC.

The chain has TRBV4-3 and TRBJ2-3; 7 nucleotides line up with TRBD2. This CDR3 has 16 residues. J lost 4 bases, V lost 1 base, and 8 bases had no gene match. The germline gives CDR1 LGHNA, CDR2 YSLEER. CDR3 protein: CASSQVFLREADTQYF. CDR3 sequence (DNA): TGCGCCAGCAGCCAAGTCTTTCTTCGGGAGGCAGATACGCAGTATTTT.

CDR3 DNA sequence: TGCGCCAGCAGCGTCTCTCAGGGACTAGCGGGTGGGCAGTTCTTC. It codes for CASSVSQGLAGGQFF. The chain uses TRBV4-1 and TRBJ2-1; 12 nucleotides agree with TRBD2. CDR3 length: 15 residues. Trimming at V came to 5 bases and at J to 12 bases, leaving 11 bases not matched to a gene. Germline V gene sequence: CDR1 MGHRA, CDR2 YSYEKL.

The chain has TRBV29-1 and TRBJ2-7; possibly TRBD1 or TRBD2 for D (5 bases each). This CDR3 spans 14 amino acids. V was trimmed by 4 bases and J by 0 bases, leaving 13 bases between them. From germline, CDR1 is SQVTM and CDR2 ANQGSEA. DNA for the CDR3: TGCAGCGTTGGAGGGGCGGCCTACTCCTACGAGCAGTACTTC. This codes for CSVGGAAYSYEQYF.

The chain is built from TRBV5-1 and TRBJ2-5, with 11 bases fitting TRBD2. CDR1 is SGHRS, CDR2 YFSETQ, per germline. After removal of 4 bases from V and 5 bases from J, the junction contained 7 bases not matched to a gene. The CDR3 is 15 amino acids. CDR3 nucleotides: TGCGCCAGCAGCGCGACTAGCGGGGAAGGGGAGACCCAGTACTTC. As protein: CASSATSGEGETQYF.

On this clone itself: At one end, the junction sequence differs from germline, possibly due to a read error. V is TRBV5-6 and J is TRBJ1-2, with unresolved D. This CDR3 spans 15 amino acids. CDR1 is SGHDT, CDR2 YYEEEE, per germline. CDR3 residues: CASTLGYAANYGYTF. In nucleotides, the CDR3 is TGTGCCAGCACCTTGGGTTACGCTGCTAACTATGGCTACACCTTC.

This clone has more than one count but fewer than ten. Here the CDR3 reads CASSLGLSNSPLHF. The CDR3 coding sequence is TGTGCCAGCAGCTTAGGGCTCAGTAATTCACCCCTCCACTTT. V and J are TRBV7-2 and TRBJ1-6; no firm D call. The length of the CDR3 is 14 residues. V lost 1 base to trimming and J lost 6 bases, with 7 bases between them. Germline values: CDR1 SGHTA, CDR2 FQGNSA.

As concerns this clone: Other nucleotide sequences in the sample specify the same CDR3. The J gene is TRBJ2-7, the V gene TRBV13, with a possible D match to TRBD2 (5 bases). Trimming removed 0 bases at V and 6 bases at J, with 9 bases between. Germline loops: CDR1 PRHDT, CDR2 FYEKMQ (reference sequence). The CDR3 length is 13 residues. This CDR3 reads CASSLGLAVEQYF. CDR3 nucleotides: TGTGCCAGCAGCTTAGGCCTAGCTGTCGAGCAGTACTTC.

The chain couples TRBV4-3 to TRBJ2-1; 7 positions agree with TRBD1. Germline V gene lookup returns CDR1 LGHNA and CDR2 YSLEER. The ends lost 4 bases at V and 8 bases at J; junction bases unmatched: 5. The CDR3 runs 13 residues. This chain's CDR3 is CASSPRQGYEQFF. The CDR3 nucleotides are TGCGCCAGCAGCCCCCGACAGGGATATGAGCAGTTCTTC.

The CDR3 DNA reads as TGCGCGAGCTTAGGGGGACTACACAATGAGCAGTTCTTC. Translation gives CASLGGLHNEQFF. The rearrangement joins TRBV10-2 to TRBJ2-1, with a possible D match to TRBD2 (7 bases). CDR1 and CDR2 from the germline V gene are WSHSY and SAAADI. This CDR3 region has 13 residues.

The rearrangement links TRBV12-2 to TRBJ1-4; the table's D call, TRBD1, has no DNA check behind it. TRBV12-2 is a known pseudogene. This CDR3 region has 16 residues. CDR3 in DNA: TGTGCAAGTCGCTTAATGGACAGGGCGACTAATGAAAAACTGTTTTTT. Protein product: CASRLMDRATNEKLFF.

A remark on this clone: The same CDR3 is also encoded by other DNA sequences in this sample. The V and J genes are TRBV19 and TRBJ2-7, with a tentative D call TRBD1 (6 bases). Germline V gene lookup returns CDR1 LNHDA and CDR2 SQIVND (reference sequence). The CDR3 consists of 13 residues. V lost 5 bases to trimming and J lost 1 base, with 9 bases between them. The CDR3 is CASSPGQSYEQYF. The CDR3 DNA is TGTGCCAGTAGTCCCGGACAGTCCTACGAGCAGTACTTC. The entire variable domain, with the rest obtained from reference TRBV19 and TRBJ2-7, is as follows: DGGITQSPKYLFRKEGQNVTLSCEQNLNHDAMYWYRQDPGQGLRLIYYSQIVNDFQKGDIAEGYSVSREKKESFPLTVTSAQKNPTAFYLCASSPGQSYEQYFGPGTRLTVT.

This clone was found once. The chain carries TRBV13 and TRBJ1-1; TRBD1 matches 9 bases. Unmatched junction bases numbered 8, after V lost 5 bases and J lost 4 bases. The CDR3 loop spans 15 amino acids. Germline V gene sequence: CDR1 PRHDT, CDR2 FYEKMQ (reference sequence). The DNA for the CDR3 is TGTGCCAGCAGCCCCGGGACAGGGCGTTCCACTGAAGCTTTCTTT. Translation gives CASSPGTGRSTEAFF.

The gene calls are TRBV29-1 and TRBJ1-1; perhaps TRBD1 as D (5 bases). The length of the CDR3 is 12 residues. Germline-derived CDR1 and CDR2 are SQVTM and ANQGSEA. Trimming stripped 4 bases from V and 7 bases from J, with 13 bases between. This CDR3 is CSVAGGSGEAFF. Here the CDR3 DNA reads TGCAGCGTTGCTGGGGGTAGCGGTGAAGCTTTCTTT.

CDR3: CASSPVAGAPYEQYF. In DNA, the CDR3 is TGTGCCAGCAGCCCCGTCGCGGGTGCCCCCTACGAGCAGTACTTC. The chain recombines TRBV7-6 with TRBJ2-7; tentative D call: TRBD2 (5 bases). The germline V and J ends were trimmed by 5 bases and 2 bases, with 16 bases remaining between them. CDR3 length equals 15 residues. Germline V gene data show CDR1 as SGHVS and CDR2 as FNYEAQ.

The gene calls are TRBV7-9 and TRBJ2-2; maybe TRBD2 (5 bases). Germline values: CDR1 SEHNR, CDR2 FQNEAQ (reference sequence). The CDR3 has 13 residues. Deletions cut 10 bases from V and 0 bases from J, with 9 bases between. The CDR3 is CAISGANTGELFF. DNA of the CDR3: TGTGCCATCTCCGGGGCGAACACCGGGGAGCTGTTTTTT.